The 30 T cell receptor beta chains listed next were all sequenced from one sample in a study of radiotherapy plus CTLA-4 blockade in lung cancer. The assay was immunoSEQ multiplex PCR, and TCRdb's table has in-frame clones only and misses some. The data contain about 98,000 clones, around four fifths of them singletons. Material: peripheral blood, obtained from a patient treated with radiotherapy plus ipilimumab. These receptors originate from a human donor with non-small cell lung cancer who had a partial response to radiotherapy plus ipilimumab.

This chain's CDR3 is CASSRDRAGNTIYF. CDR3 DNA: TGTGCCAGCTCACGGGACAGGGCTGGAAACACCATATATTTT. V and J are TRBV18 and TRBJ1-3; TRBD1 aligns across 9 bases. From germline, CDR1 is KGHSH and CDR2 LQKENI. The CDR3 consists of 14 residues. V dropped 4 bases and J dropped 2; count of bases not matched to a gene: 0. Full variable domain (missing parts from reference TRBV18 and TRBJ1-3): NAGVMQNPRHLVRRRGQEARLRCSPMKGHSHVYWYRQLPEEGLKFMVYLQKENIIDESGMPKERFSAEFPKEGPSILRIQQVVRGDSAAYFCASSRDRAGNTIYFGEGSWLTVV.

This chain links TRBV28 with TRBJ2-3; D call uncertain. CDR1 and CDR2 from the germline V gene are MDHEN and SYDVKM. This CDR3 contains 15 residues. The V end lost 2 bases, the J end lost 0 bases, and 9 bases lay between the germline ends. CDR3 residues: CASSLRQTSTDTQYF. CDR3 coding DNA: TGTGCCAGCAGTTTACGGCAGACAAGCACAGATACGCAGTATTTT.

This chain links TRBV5-1 with TRBJ2-3; TRBD1 matches 9 bases. There are 15 residues in the CDR3. J was trimmed by 3 bases and V by 3 bases; bases with no gene match: 5. Germline V gives CDR1 SGHRS, CDR2 YFSETQ. DNA for the CDR3: TGCGCCAGCAGCTGGACCGGGACAGGGACAGATACGCAGTATTTT. Amino acids: CASSWTGTGTDTQYF.

The genes are TRBV2 and TRBJ1-5; TRBD1 matches 12 bases. CDR1 and CDR2 (germline): SNHLY, FYNNEI. V was clipped by 6 bases and J by 7 bases; unmatched bases: 7. This CDR3 region has 15 residues. CDR3: CASSLGQGAWQPQHF. CDR3 coding DNA: TGTGCCAGCAGCCTGGGACAGGGGGCTTGGCAGCCCCAGCATTTT.

This rearrangement joins TRBV5-8 to TRBJ2-1, with D uncertain. The germline V and J ends were trimmed by 4 bases and 10 bases, with 9 bases remaining between them. Germline V gene sequence: CDR1 SGHTS, CDR2 YDEGEE. This CDR3 is built from 11 residues. The CDR3 nucleotides are TGTGCCAGCAGCCTAATCTGGGAGCAGTTCTTC. Its translation is CASSLIWEQFF.

V and J are TRBV28 and TRBJ2-3; 9 bases are shared with TRBD2. The germline gives CDR1 MDHEN, CDR2 SYDVKM. Losses at the gene ends were 8 bases for V and 0 bases for J; bases not matched to a gene: 9. The CDR3 has 16 residues. The CDR3 loop is CASVSSGRGSTDTQYF. The CDR3 bases are TGTGCCAGCGTCAGTAGCGGGAGAGGGAGCACAGATACGCAGTATTTT.

V usage is TRBV7-3 and J usage is TRBJ2-2; 11 nucleotides align to TRBD2. Germline loops: CDR1 SGHTA, CDR2 FQGTGA. The CDR3 is 16 residues long. The V and J ends lost 3 bases and 1 base, in that order; junction bases with no gene match: 1. CDR3 residues: CASSLTSGKNTGELFF. CDR3 nucleotide sequence: TGTGCCAGCAGCTTGACTAGCGGGAAGAACACCGGGGAGCTGTTTTTT. Together with reference TRBV7-3 and TRBJ2-2, the CDR3 gives the full variable domain: GAGVSQTPSNKVTEKGKYVELRCDPISGHTALYWYRQSLGQGPEFLIYFQGTGAADDSGLPNDRFFAVRPEGSVSTLKIQRTERGDSAVYLCASSLTSGKNTGELFFGEGSRLTVL.

The V call is TRBV10-2, the J call TRBJ2-1; D is possibly TRBD2 (6 bases). The germline gives CDR1 WSHSY, CDR2 SAAADI. V was cut by 7 bases and J by 8 bases, with 9 bases left in between. The CDR3 extends over 11 amino acids. The DNA for the CDR3 is TGCGCCAGCAAGTCTAGCGATGAGCAGTTCTTC. Its translation: CASKSSDEQFF.

DNA of the CDR3: TGTGCCAGCAGCTTATCGGGACTACTTTACGAGCAGTACTTC. Translating gives CASSLSGLLYEQYF. This sequence joins TRBV7-2 and TRBJ2-7; 7 nucleotides match TRBD2. CDR1 and CDR2 from the germline V gene are SGHTA and FQGNSA. This CDR3 comprises 14 residues. J lost 4 bases, V lost 2 bases, and 5 bases had no gene match.

This sequence joins TRBV30 and TRBJ2-1; possibly TRBD2 for D (6 bases). The germline V and J ends were trimmed by 4 bases and 2 bases, with 15 bases remaining between them. Per the germline V gene, CDR1 is GTSNPN and CDR2 is SVGIG (reference sequence). The length of the CDR3 is 15 residues. CDR3 bases: TGTGCCTGGACCAAAGCGGGTATTACCTACAATGAGCAGTTCTTC. This encodes CAWTKAGITYNEQFF.

This chain links TRBV28 with TRBJ2-1; D perhaps matches TRBD2 (5 bases). There are 15 residues in the CDR3. V lost 7 bases and J lost 8, with 21 bases in between. The germline V gene encodes CDR1 MDHEN and CDR2 SYDVKM. Written as DNA, the CDR3 is TGTGCCAGCAACGGGCTAGCTGTCCTAGAGGATGAGCAGTTCTTC. Its translation is CASNGLAVLEDEQFF.

This clone was detected only once. The rearrangement links TRBV28 to TRBJ2-7, with 7 bases identical to TRBD2. The length of the CDR3 is 15 residues. V was pared by 3 bases and J by 3 bases, with 8 bases of the junction left unmatched. Germline CDR1 reads MDHEN; CDR2 reads SYDVKM. The CDR3 sequence: CASSFDSGPNYEQYF. In DNA, the CDR3 is TGTGCCAGCAGTTTTGATAGCGGGCCCAACTACGAGCAGTACTTC.

Here the CDR3 reads CASINRDRGTTEAFF. CDR3 DNA sequence: TGTGCCAGTATTAACCGGGACAGGGGTACCACTGAAGCTTTCTTT. This chain connects TRBV19 to TRBJ1-1; 10 nucleotides agree with TRBD1. The CDR3 runs 15 residues. Germline V gene lookup returns CDR1 LNHDA and CDR2 SQIVND (reference sequence). Trimming cost V 7 bases and J 4 bases; bases outside gene matches: 9.

This clone was seen a single time. The rearrangement joins TRBV30 to TRBJ2-3; a possible D gene is TRBD2 (5 bases). The germline V and J ends were trimmed by 3 bases and 3 bases, with 13 bases remaining between them. The CDR3 contains 14 residues. The V gene's germline CDR1 is GTSNPN and CDR2 SVGIG (reference sequence). The CDR3 nucleotides read TGTGCCTGGAGGAGGAGGCCGGGGACAGATACGCAGTATTTT. Translating gives CAWRRRPGTDTQYF.

V gene TRBV5-4 combines with J gene TRBJ2-2, with D possibly matching TRBD2 (5 bases). V dropped 0 bases and J dropped 0 bases, with 6 bases sitting between them. From germline, CDR1 is SGHNT and CDR2 YYREEE (reference sequence). The CDR3 extends over 15 amino acids. CDR3 amino acids: CASSLGAANTGELFF. The CDR3 nucleotides read TGTGCCAGCAGCTTGGGAGCGGCGAACACCGGGGAGCTGTTTTTT.

The J gene is TRBJ1-3, the V gene TRBV4-1; TRBD1 might be the D (6 bases). The CDR3 has 14 residues. The ends were cut back, 5 bases at V and 2 bases at J, with 10 bases in the middle. Germline V gene lookup returns CDR1 MGHRA and CDR2 YSYEKL. CDR3 protein: CASSKGGAGNTIYF. CDR3 DNA: TGCGCCAGCAGCAAAGGGGGGGCTGGAAACACCATATATTTT.

J is TRBJ1-1 and V is TRBV28; 7 nucleotides agree with TRBD1. Germline loops: CDR1 MDHEN, CDR2 SYDVKM. This CDR3 has 13 residues. After removal of 6 bases from V and 4 bases from J, the junction contained 5 bases not matched to a gene. CDR3 residues: CASSPDRATEAFF. The DNA of the CDR3 is TGTGCCAGCAGCCCCGACAGGGCCACTGAAGCTTTCTTT.

The rearrangement joins TRBV5-1 to TRBJ1-1, with TRBD1 matching over 8 bases. The CDR3 covers 14 residues. The V segment lost 3 bases and the J segment 5 bases; nucleotides outside the gene matches: 6. Germline V lookup: CDR1 SGHRS, CDR2 YFSETQ. For the CDR3, the DNA is TGCGCCAGCAGCTCCAGGGGGCAAGGAACTGAAGCTTTCTTT. It is translated as CASSSRGQGTEAFF.

The V and J genes are TRBV6-5 and TRBJ2-2, with TRBD2 matching 7 bases. CDR3 length: 15 residues. The germline V gene has CDR1 MNHEY and CDR2 SVGAGI. The J segment lost 9 bases and the V segment lost 0 bases, leaving 7 bases of the junction unmatched. The CDR3 reads CASSYSDGRSRELFF. The CDR3, as DNA: TGTGCCAGCAGTTACTCGGACGGGAGGTCGAGGGAGCTGTTTTTT.

This chain connects TRBV27 to TRBJ2-1; 8 positions agree with TRBD2. Germline V CDR1 and CDR2: MNHEY, SMNVEV (reference sequence). The trim removed 0 bases at V and 4 bases at J, leaving 2 bases unmatched. This CDR3 spans 15 amino acids. In nucleotides, the CDR3 is TGTGCCAGCAGTTTATCCGCGGGGGGATACAATGAGCAGTTCTTC. It translates to CASSLSAGGYNEQFF.

The chain couples TRBV5-5 to TRBJ2-5; D may be TRBD2 (5 bases). With 1 base removed from V and 5 bases from J, the gap between germline ends came to 15 bases. CDR3 length: 15 amino acids. The germline V gene has CDR1 SGHKS and CDR2 YYEKEE (reference sequence). The CDR3 sequence is CASSLRFGEMETQYF. Written as DNA, the CDR3 is TGTGCCAGCAGCTTGCGGTTCGGGGAGATGGAGACCCAGTACTTC.

The V and J genes are TRBV15 and TRBJ2-5; no definite D call. Germline V CDR1 and CDR2: LNHNV, YYDKDF (reference sequence). Trimming took off 5 bases at V and 2 bases at J, with 12 bases between the two ends. There are 14 residues in the CDR3. The CDR3 DNA sequence: TGTGCCACCAGCCCCTCCCCCCTTCAAGAGACCCAGTACTTC. Its translation: CATSPSPLQETQYF.

The chain employs TRBV2 and TRBJ1-5; possible D gene TRBD1, 5 bases. CDR3 length: 13 residues. Per germline, CDR1 SNHLY and CDR2 FYNNEI. The germline V and J ends were trimmed by 3 bases and 3 bases, with 6 bases remaining between them. The CDR3 DNA reads as TGTGCCAGCAGTGACAGGGACAATCAGCCCCAGCATTTT. Translating it yields CASSDRDNQPQHF.

The rearrangement uses TRBV18 and TRBJ2-2, with a possible D match to TRBD2 (5 bases). Germline values: CDR1 KGHSH, CDR2 LQKENI. V was trimmed by 3 bases and J by 0 bases, leaving 8 bases between them. The CDR3 consists of 15 residues. The CDR3 region has the DNA TGTGCCAGCTCACCTTCCGGGGCGAACACCGGGGAGCTGTTTTTT. The encoded protein is CASSPSGANTGELFF.

The CDR3 sequence is CASSKPGLAIVLGSAGELFF. CDR3 nucleotides: TGTGCCAGCAGTAAGCCGGGACTAGCTATAGTTTTGGGCTCGGCCGGGGAGCTGTTTTTT. This chain uses TRBV28 with TRBJ2-2; 9 bases align to TRBD2. This CDR3 is built from 20 residues. J lost 6 bases, V lost 5 bases, and 22 bases had no gene match. The V gene's germline CDR1 is MDHEN and CDR2 SYDVKM. Full variable domain (outside the CDR3, taken from reference TRBV28 and TRBJ2-2): DVKVTQSSRYLVKRTGEKVFLECVQDMDHENMFWYRQDPGLGLRLIYFSYDVKMKEKGDIPEGYSVSREKKERFSLILESASTNQTSMYLCASSKPGLAIVLGSAGELFFGEGSRLTVL.

The genes are TRBV28 and TRBJ1-1; D is ambiguous. This CDR3 has 14 amino acids. Germline CDR1 is MDHEN and CDR2 is SYDVKM. Deletions cut 2 bases from V and 1 base from J, with 8 bases between. In DNA form, the CDR3 reads TGTGCCAGCAGTTTACCTGACTGGAACACTGAAGCTTTCTTT. Translated: CASSLPDWNTEAFF.

V is TRBV6-1 and J is TRBJ1-1; 8 bases match TRBD1. The V segment lost 5 bases and the J segment 5 bases; nucleotides outside the gene matches: 7. The germline gives CDR1 MNHNS, CDR2 SASEGT. CDR3 size: 14 residues. The CDR3 is CASSRTGMRTEAFF. CDR3 DNA: TGTGCCAGCAGTCGGACAGGGATGAGGACTGAAGCTTTCTTT.

This chain's CDR3 is CASSRTQGGGYTF. DNA for the CDR3: TGTGCCAGCAGCCGGACCCAGGGTGGTGGCTACACCTTC. This chain links TRBV28 with TRBJ1-2, with D perhaps matching TRBD1 (5 bases). The germline V and J ends were trimmed by 6 bases and 7 bases, with 15 bases remaining between them. In germline, CDR1 is MDHEN, CDR2 SYDVKM. The CDR3 consists of 13 residues.

The chain links TRBV2 to TRBJ2-2; possible D gene TRBD2, 6 bases. Germline V CDR1 and CDR2: SNHLY, FYNNEI. The CDR3 totals 13 residues. CDR3 loop: CAGGKLFTGELFF. The CDR3 DNA reads TGTGCGGGGGGAAAACTATTTACCGGGGAGCTGTTTTTT.

This chain links TRBV5-4 with TRBJ2-5, with D tentatively TRBD2 (6 bases). In germline, CDR1 is SGHNT, CDR2 YYREEE (reference sequence). The CDR3 runs 14 residues. V was shortened by 2 bases and J by 2 bases, with 10 bases between the two germline ends. The DNA for the CDR3 is TGTGCCAGCAGCTTCTGGGACTCACAAGAGACCCAGTACTTC. This codes for CASSFWDSQETQYF.